One T cell receptor (beta chain) is described in this entry. Its specificity is unknown. This sample was taken from a study of T cells after yellow fever vaccination. About the research overall: For low cell numbers, libraries were made with SMART-Seq v4 Ultra Low Input.

Notes on the study in general: Of the clonotypes, a small share occurred in both CD4 and CD8 compartments.

V lost 5 bases to trimming and J lost 1 base; unmatched junction nucleotides: 10. Germline V gene sequence: CDR1 SGHTA, CDR2 FQGNSA. This CDR3 is built from 16 residues. TCR cDNA was made by 5'RACE template switching, adding a universal primer site and UMIs. Using its own MiXCR run on the 5' RACE reads, TCRdb lists one record per CDR3 protein. Of 450,000 to 600,000 distinct CDR3 sequences in the sample, about a sixth are singletons; the top ten hold around a sixth. This chain links TRBV7-2 with TRBJ1-1; 7 bases align to TRBD1. The sample here was PBMCs, taken around 5 days after the first yellow fever vaccination. This clonotype was obtained from a man between 18 and 29 years old who received the YFV17D yellow fever vaccine. CDR3 sequence (DNA): TGTGCCAGCAGCCCTCAACAGGGGACAGCGAACACTGAAGCTTTCTTT. The encoded protein is CASSPQQGTANTEAFF.